The rows below give T cell receptor beta chains drawn from one sample of a study of cytomegalovirus exposure and HLA in healthy donors. The table came from immunoSEQ multiplex PCR; TCRdb's copy has only in-frame clones and leaves some out. The sample totals approximately 110,000 clones. Sequenced input: PBMCs. Receptors originate from a middle-aged man in good health and CMV-seronegative. The CDR3 runs from the conserved cysteine through the conserved F or W. Fields, in order: V gene, CDR3 protein.

>TRBV6-4
CASTEFRGHTGELFF
>TRBV6-5
CASSQPGTGGTQYF
>TRBV11-3
CASSPGGDTEAFF
>TRBV7-3
CASSVGSRSNTEAFF
>TRBV7-3
CASGGSSYNEQFF
>TRBV7-8
CASSVTGSGNIQYF
>TRBV28
CASSLSGQGRYNEQFF
>TRBV5-1
CASSSYLTYEQYF
>TRBV27
CASRPTSAVTYEQYF
>TRBV28
CASSPGGLAYENIQYF
>TRBV9
CASSLGTYGYTF
>TRBV29-1
CSVEGQGGLISGYTF
>TRBV6-4
CASSDSTRSAYNEQFF
>TRBV5-1
CASSPGLAGEVHEQYF
>TRBV7-2
CASAPGGPGNQPQHF
>TRBV6-1
CASSGGTSGRYSQFF
>TRBV18
CASSPRTGLMDTQYF
>TRBV7-9
CASSDRGSNQPQHF
>TRBV5-1
CASSPGTSGRAEQYF
>TRBV15
CATRSGTGELDTQYF
>TRBV9
CASSVGQGVSGVGYTF
>TRBV4-1
CASSLTGAEETQYF
>TRBV11-3
CASSLVGQLEETQYF
>TRBV7-8
CASGTGSYEQYF
>TRBV19
CASSQGAGNTIYF
>TRBV9
CASSWDNLDTGELFF
>TRBV4-1
CASSLGAGGRNYEQYF
>TRBV5-8
CASSGKREGQFF
>TRBV27
CASSLVGGTDTQYF
>TRBV5-1
CASSSTFTDTQYF
>TRBV5-1
CASSITGGSSYEQYF
>TRBV5-1
CASSLDSLAHEQYF
>TRBV11-1
CASSDQTGAAFF
>TRBV30
CAWGVAGGTYNEQFF
>TRBV5-6
CASSPGPYDEQFF
>TRBV5-1
CASSLSGLRGEQYF
>TRBV5-1
CASSLVASANNEQFF